The source of this T cell receptor beta chain is a study of blood T cell repertoires in COVID-19. Study-wide background: Sites in the United States, Italy and Spain provided acute and convalescent COVID-19 samples. The cDNA or gDNA used as material had been derived from T cells, B-cell-depleted T cells, or PBMCs.

Authors' processing steps: Amplification from reference gene primers served as the basis for estimated nucleated cell counts. This table comes from immunoSEQ multiplex PCR, and its TCRdb copy is limited to in-frame clones, with some not included. The V and J calls and the clone size are those of that table, but D and trimming were determined from the DNA. Here the sample spans roughly 50,000 clones, around 85% being singletons. This CDR3 is 13 amino acids long. Germline V lookup: CDR1 LGHDT, CDR2 YNNKEL (reference sequence). Between the trimmed V and J ends, which lost 4 bases and 12 bases, there was a span of 16 bases.

Material: peripheral blood. This TCR was sampled from an elderly woman with acute or convalescent COVID-19. The chain has TRBV3-1 (or the pseudogene TRBV3-2) and TRBJ1-3, with D perhaps TRBD1 (5 bases). The DNA of the CDR3 is TGTGCCAGCAGCCTCACCGGAGGCGGGGGCATATATTTT. Translation: CASSLTGGGGIYF.